This TCR beta chain comes out of a study of metastatic and nonmetastatic thyroid tumors (dated by TCRdb to about 2020). Regarding the research as a whole: The researchers compared repertoires between peripheral blood samples and tumor or nodule tissue samples from patients with malignant or benign thyroid disease. Results and caveats for the whole study, not just this receptor: TCR beta diversity was reported as significantly higher in malignant tumors than in benign nodules, in both blood and tumor samples.

Library method: PCR. Sequencing relied on an Illumina HiSeq 4000. The TCR beta-chain CDR3 region of each patient was profiled by high-throughput sequencing. The paper's data handling went like this. The researchers built a classifier to tell apart papillary thyroid cancer patients with distant metastasis, based on CDR3 differences among clinicopathological groups. To measure repertoire diversity the researchers used the Shannon index, while the Morisita-Horn index served to gauge how similar the tumor and blood repertoires were. TCRdb redid the processing of the public reads, applying fastp at Q25 and MiXCR, and retained in-frame beta chains. These V and J calls are TCRdb output, not the study's own analysis. The sample table shows roughly 70,000 clones, and less than 20% are seen once. 10% to 15% of the sample lies in the top ten. None of the patients had been given any treatment before thyroid surgery. Using T-cell receptor beta sequencing, the study looked back at clinical samples from patients collected from the early 2010s to the late 2010s.

On this clone itself: Its recognized antigen is unknown. No much larger clonotype is one base removed from it; base qualities were not supplied.

The CDR3 numbers 17 residues from cysteine through phenylalanine. Just the 51-base CDR3 DNA is kept, in frame starting at base 1. V sheds 6 bases and J sheds 7 bases, leaving 25 bases between their ends. The germline V gene sets CDR1 to SGHAT and CDR2 to FQNNGV. Input material: blood. Recombination linked TRBV11-2 to TRBJ2-1; TRBD2 could be the D gene, as 6 bases match. The sequence came from a female donor with papillary thyroid cancer or a benign thyroid nodule (not recorded which). Some clones in this sample may be carry-over from other donors' samples. The sequence in DNA is TGTGCCAGCAGAAAACTAAGTGGCGGGACTCCCCGAAATGAGCAGTTCTTC. Translated, this gives CASRKLSGGTPRNEQFF. The entire variable domain, with the stretches around the CDR3 drawn from the reference TRBV11-2 and TRBJ2-1 proteins, is EAGVAQSPRYKIIEKRQSVAFWCNPISGHATLYWYQQILGQGPKLLIQFQNNGVVDDSQLPKDRFSAERLKGVDSTLKIQPAKLEDSAVYLCASRKLSGGTPRNEQFFGPGTRLTVL.